These 16 T cell receptor beta chains were sequenced from one sample in a study of blood T cell repertoires in COVID-19. Clones were sequenced by immunoSEQ multiplex PCR, and TCRdb holds only the in-frame ones, with some missing. The sample lists around 80,000 clones, roughly four fifths occurring once. The source material was peripheral blood. The receptors shown here come from a human donor in a cohort sampled during active COVID-19.

The chain joins TRBV4-1 to TRBJ2-3; a possible D gene is TRBD2 (11 bases). Germline values: CDR1 MGHRA, CDR2 YSYEKL. The CDR3 totals 22 residues. V lost 4 bases and J 5 bases, leaving 37 bases between the germline ends. The CDR3 DNA reads as TGCGCCAGCAGCCTTCTCGGCGGGACAGGGGCCTCTAGCGGGGGGTGGAGAGATACGCAGTATTTT. Its translation is CASSLLGGTGASSGGWRDTQYF.

The gene calls are TRBV27 and TRBJ2-3; D gene unclear. In germline, CDR1 is MNHEY, CDR2 SMNVEV (reference sequence). The CDR3 is 13 amino acids. Trimming took 8 bases from V and 6 from J, leaving 15 bases between them. CDR3 DNA: TGTGCCAGCGGAGAATGGTCATCCGATACGCAGTATTTT. Residues: CASGEWSSDTQYF.

V is TRBV3-1 (or the pseudogene TRBV3-2) and J is TRBJ2-1, with D possibly TRBD2 on 6 matching bases. The V gene lost 1 base and the J gene lost 4 bases, with 11 bases spanning the gap. CDR3 length equals 15 residues. Germline V lookup: CDR1 LGHDT, CDR2 YNNKEL (reference sequence). This CDR3 is CASSQGGVLYNEQFF. The CDR3, as DNA: TGTGCCAGCAGCCAAGGGGGGGTCCTATACAATGAGCAGTTCTTC.

J is TRBJ2-1 and V is TRBV7-3; 13 bases are a match to TRBD2. Germline V gives CDR1 SGHTA, CDR2 FQGTGA. The CDR3 is 16 residues long. With V trimmed by 3 bases and J by 5 bases, 4 bases remained unmatched. CDR3 sequence (DNA): TGTGCCAGCAGCTTCAAGGGACTAGCGGGGAACAATGAGCAGTTCTTC. Encoded protein: CASSFKGLAGNNEQFF.

The CDR3 DNA follows: TGTGCCAGCAGCTTGGCCTCCGGGACTAGTGTCCACGAGCAGTACTTC. This sequence encodes CASSLASGTSVHEQYF. The chain is built from TRBV5-8 and TRBJ2-7, with 8 bases lining up with TRBD2. The CDR3 length is 16 residues. With 0 bases clipped from V and 5 bases from J, the junction kept 10 bases outside the gene matches. In germline, CDR1 is SGHTS, CDR2 YDEGEE.

The chain is built from TRBV10-3 and TRBJ1-3; D call uncertain. Trimming pared 4 bases from V and 1 base from J, leaving 8 bases between. Germline V gene sequence: CDR1 ENHRY, CDR2 SYGVKD. The CDR3 covers 14 residues. The CDR3 spells CAISAGGSGNTIYF. The DNA of the CDR3 is TGTGCCATCAGTGCTGGCGGGTCTGGAAACACCATATATTTT.

The V call is TRBV21-1, the J call TRBJ2-7; the table's D call TRBD2 went unverified against the DNA. TRBV21-1 is shown as a pseudogene. The CDR3 is 18 amino acids. The CDR3 loop reads CASTPGASGGLSSYEQYF. CDR3 coding DNA: TGTGCCAGCACCCCCGGGGCTAGCGGGGGCCTGAGCTCCTACGAGCAGTACTTC.

The chain couples TRBV27 to TRBJ2-6; 7 nucleotides match TRBD2. The junction had 4 bases not matched to a gene; V was cut back by 6 bases and J by 2 bases. This CDR3 has 15 residues. The germline gives CDR1 MNHEY, CDR2 SMNVEV (reference sequence). As DNA, the CDR3 is TGTGCCAGCAGCCTAGGGAGGGCTGGGGCCAACGTCCTGACTTTC. Translated: CASSLGRAGANVLTF. The full variable domain, completed using reference TRBV27 and TRBJ2-6, is EAQVTQNPRYLITVTGKKLTVTCSQNMNHEYMSWYRQDPGLGLRQIYYSMNVEVTDKGDVPEGYKVSRKEKRNFPLILESPSPNQTSLYFCASSLGRAGANVLTFGAGSRLTVL.

There are a few counts of this clone. The identical CDR3 is also encoded by other nucleotide sequences in the sample. The chain employs TRBV19 and TRBJ1-5; TRBD1 matches 9 bases. Per germline, CDR1 LNHDA and CDR2 SQIVND (reference sequence). The CDR3 runs 14 residues. Trimming cost V 6 bases and J 2 bases; bases outside gene matches: 2. The CDR3 reads CASSRTGGNQPQHF. CDR3 coding DNA: TGTGCCAGTAGCAGGACAGGGGGCAATCAGCCCCAGCATTTT.

A few counts support this clone. The rearrangement uses TRBV5-6 and TRBJ2-1, with D tentatively TRBD1 (6 bases). Germline V gene sequence: CDR1 SGHDT, CDR2 YYEEEE. The CDR3 contains 15 residues. Deletions cut 3 bases from V and 0 bases from J, with 10 bases between. This chain's CDR3 is CASSYQGSSYNEQFF. Here the CDR3 DNA reads TGTGCCAGCAGCTATCAGGGGAGCTCCTACAATGAGCAGTTCTTC.

The chain carries TRBV6-1 and TRBJ1-2; 10 positions agree with TRBD1. Germline trimming cut 2 bases from V and 6 bases from J; bases unmatched to any gene: 12. CDR3 length: 17 residues. The germline V gene has CDR1 MNHNS and CDR2 SASEGT. The CDR3 coding sequence is TGTGCCAGCAGTGAAAACCTGGGACAGGGGAGAAGGAATGGCTACACCTTC. As protein: CASSENLGQGRRNGYTF.

This clone appeared a few times. V is TRBV6-5 and J is TRBJ1-5, with 10 bases aligning to TRBD1. The CDR3 length is 14 residues. Germline-derived CDR1 and CDR2 are MNHEY and SVGAGI. The trim removed 6 bases at V and 5 bases at J, leaving 4 bases unmatched. CDR3 residues: CASSRTGGYQPQHF. For the CDR3, the DNA is TGTGCCAGCAGCAGGACAGGGGGGTATCAGCCCCAGCATTTT.

The gene calls are TRBV7-9 and TRBJ1-1; D unclear. Germline values: CDR1 SEHNR, CDR2 FQNEAQ (reference sequence). V was pared by 1 base and J by 3 bases, with 9 bases between. This CDR3 region has 14 residues. The CDR3 here is CASSLDRRDTEAFF. For the CDR3, the DNA is TGTGCCAGCAGCTTAGATAGAAGAGACACTGAAGCTTTCTTT.

The chain joins TRBV15 to TRBJ2-3; 7 positions agree with TRBD2. With V trimmed by 6 bases and J by 0 bases, 6 bases remained unmatched. The germline CDR1 and CDR2 sequences are LNHNV and YYDKDF (reference sequence). CDR3 size: 15 residues. The CDR3 nucleotides read TGTGCCACCAGAGATCGGGAGGTTAGCACAGATACGCAGTATTTT. This translates into CATRDREVSTDTQYF.

This chain links TRBV15 with TRBJ1-5, with D possibly matching TRBD1 (6 bases). The CDR3 length is 16 residues. Between the trimmed V and J ends, which lost 1 base and 1 base, there was a span of 11 bases. Germline values: CDR1 LNHNV, CDR2 YYDKDF (reference sequence). The CDR3 is CATSRGGGRSNQPQHF. Written as DNA, the CDR3 is TGTGCCACCAGCAGAGGGGGGGGCAGGAGCAATCAGCCCCAGCATTTT. The variable domain in full, completed from reference TRBV15 and TRBJ1-5, reads DAMVIQNPRYQVTQFGKPVTLSCSQTLNHNVMYWYQQKSSQAPKLLFHYYDKDFNNEADTPDNFQSRRPNTSFCFLDIRSPGLGDTAMYLCATSRGGGRSNQPQHFGDGTRLSIL.

In its sample, this clone was seen once. The chain links TRBV10-1 to TRBJ1-4, with TRBD1 matching over 8 bases. CDR3 length: 15 residues. V was pared by 5 bases and J by 13 bases, with 15 bases of the junction left unmatched. Germline loops: CDR1 WNHNN, CDR2 SYGVQD (reference sequence). The CDR3 protein is CASSPQAGGLSRLFF. The DNA for the CDR3 is TGCGCCAGCAGTCCGCAAGCAGGGGGCTTGTCTAGACTGTTTTTT.